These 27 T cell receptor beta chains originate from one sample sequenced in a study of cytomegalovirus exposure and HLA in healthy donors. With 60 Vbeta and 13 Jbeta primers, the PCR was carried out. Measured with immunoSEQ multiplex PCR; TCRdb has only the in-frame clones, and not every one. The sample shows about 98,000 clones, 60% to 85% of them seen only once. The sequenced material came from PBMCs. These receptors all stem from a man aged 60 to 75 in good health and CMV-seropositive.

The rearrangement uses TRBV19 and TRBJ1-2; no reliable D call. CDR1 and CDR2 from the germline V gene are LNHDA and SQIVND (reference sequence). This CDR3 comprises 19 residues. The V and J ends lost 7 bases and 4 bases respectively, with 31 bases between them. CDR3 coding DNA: TGTGCCAGTACCCCACTCTCTATCCCCTCGGGGTGGCTGAGCTATGGCTACACCTTC. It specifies CASTPLSIPSGWLSYGYTF. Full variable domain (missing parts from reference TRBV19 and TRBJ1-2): DGGITQSPKYLFRKEGQNVTLSCEQNLNHDAMYWYRQDPGQGLRLIYYSQIVNDFQKGDIAEGYSVSREKKESFPLTVTSAQKNPTAFYLCASTPLSIPSGWLSYGYTFGSGTRLTVV.

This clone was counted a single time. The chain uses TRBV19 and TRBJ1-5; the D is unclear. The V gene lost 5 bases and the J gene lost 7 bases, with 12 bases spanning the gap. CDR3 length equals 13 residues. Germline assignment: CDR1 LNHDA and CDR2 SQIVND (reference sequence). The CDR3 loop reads CASSFKPGQPQHF. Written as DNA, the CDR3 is TGTGCCAGTAGTTTTAAGCCGGGACAGCCCCAGCATTTT.

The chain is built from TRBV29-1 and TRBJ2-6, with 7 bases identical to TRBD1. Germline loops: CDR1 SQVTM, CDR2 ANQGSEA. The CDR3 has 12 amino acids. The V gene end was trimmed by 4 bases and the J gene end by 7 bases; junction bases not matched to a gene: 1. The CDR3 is CSVVGGANVLTF. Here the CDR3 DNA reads TGCAGCGTTGTAGGGGGCGCCAACGTCCTGACTTTC.

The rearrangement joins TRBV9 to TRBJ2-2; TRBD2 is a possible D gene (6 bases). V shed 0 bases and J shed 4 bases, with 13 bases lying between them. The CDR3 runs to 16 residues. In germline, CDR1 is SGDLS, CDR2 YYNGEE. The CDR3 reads CASSVEEGRVTGELFF. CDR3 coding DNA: TGTGCCAGCAGCGTAGAGGAGGGGAGAGTCACCGGGGAGCTGTTTTTT.

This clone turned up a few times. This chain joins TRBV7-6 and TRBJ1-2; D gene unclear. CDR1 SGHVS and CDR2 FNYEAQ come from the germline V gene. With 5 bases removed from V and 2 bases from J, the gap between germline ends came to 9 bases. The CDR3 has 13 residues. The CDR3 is CASSPAVNYGYTF. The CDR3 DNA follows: TGTGCCAGCAGCCCCGCAGTGAACTATGGCTACACCTTC.

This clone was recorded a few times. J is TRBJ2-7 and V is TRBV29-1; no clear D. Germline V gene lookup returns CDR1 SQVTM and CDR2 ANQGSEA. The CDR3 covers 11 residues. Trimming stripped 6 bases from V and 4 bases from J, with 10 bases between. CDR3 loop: CSVRHLYEQYF. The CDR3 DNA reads TGCAGCGTCAGACATCTATACGAGCAGTACTTC.

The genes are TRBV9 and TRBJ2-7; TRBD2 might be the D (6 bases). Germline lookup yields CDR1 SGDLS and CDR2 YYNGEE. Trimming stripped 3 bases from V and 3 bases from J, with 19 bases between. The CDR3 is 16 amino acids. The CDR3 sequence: CASSALRDGSFYEQYF. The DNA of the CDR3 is TGTGCCAGCAGCGCCCTGCGGGACGGGAGCTTCTACGAGCAGTACTTC.

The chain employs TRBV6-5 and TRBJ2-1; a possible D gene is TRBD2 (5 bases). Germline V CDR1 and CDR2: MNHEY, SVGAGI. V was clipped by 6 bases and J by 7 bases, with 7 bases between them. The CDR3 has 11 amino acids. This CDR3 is CASSSGNEQFF. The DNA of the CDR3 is TGTGCCAGCAGCTCGGGGAATGAGCAGTTCTTC.

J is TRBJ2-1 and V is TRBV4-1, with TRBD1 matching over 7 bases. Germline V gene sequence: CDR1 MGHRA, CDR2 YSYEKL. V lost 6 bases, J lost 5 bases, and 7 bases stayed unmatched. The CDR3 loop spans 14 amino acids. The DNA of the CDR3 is TGCGCCAGCAGGGCCCCGACAGGGAACAATGAGCAGTTCTTC. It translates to CASRAPTGNNEQFF.

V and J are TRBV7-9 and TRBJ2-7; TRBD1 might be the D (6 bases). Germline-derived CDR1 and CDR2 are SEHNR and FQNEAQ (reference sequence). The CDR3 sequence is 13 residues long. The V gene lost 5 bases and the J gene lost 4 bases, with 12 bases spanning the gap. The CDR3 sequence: CASSRDTAYEQYF. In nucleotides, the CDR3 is TGTGCCAGCAGCAGGGACACCGCTTACGAGCAGTACTTC.

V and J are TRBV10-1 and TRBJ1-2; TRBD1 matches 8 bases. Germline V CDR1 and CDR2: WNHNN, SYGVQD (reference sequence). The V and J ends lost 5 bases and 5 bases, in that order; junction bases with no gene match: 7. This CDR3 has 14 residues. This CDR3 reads CASSPQGAEYGYTF. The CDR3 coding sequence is TGCGCCAGCAGTCCCCAGGGGGCAGAGTATGGCTACACCTTC.

DNA of the CDR3: TGCAGCGTTCCCCAGGGGCATGGCTACACCTTC. Residues: CSVPQGHGYTF. The rearrangement joins TRBV29-1 to TRBJ1-2; possible D gene TRBD1, 6 bases. CDR1 SQVTM and CDR2 ANQGSEA come from the germline V gene. V was pared by 5 bases and J by 6 bases, with 10 bases between. CDR3 length: 11 amino acids. Full variable domain (remainder filled in from reference TRBV29-1 and TRBJ1-2): SAVISQKPSRDICQRGTSLTIQCQVDSQVTMMFWYRQQPGQSLTLIATANQGSEATYESGFVIDKFPISRPNLTFSTLTVSNMSPEDSSIYLCSVPQGHGYTFGSGTRLTVV.

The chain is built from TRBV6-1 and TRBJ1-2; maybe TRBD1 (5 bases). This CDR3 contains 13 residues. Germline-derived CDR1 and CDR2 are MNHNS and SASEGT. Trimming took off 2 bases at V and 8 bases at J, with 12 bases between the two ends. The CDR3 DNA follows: TGTGCCAGCAGTGAAATGACAGCCACGGGCTACACCTTC. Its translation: CASSEMTATGYTF.

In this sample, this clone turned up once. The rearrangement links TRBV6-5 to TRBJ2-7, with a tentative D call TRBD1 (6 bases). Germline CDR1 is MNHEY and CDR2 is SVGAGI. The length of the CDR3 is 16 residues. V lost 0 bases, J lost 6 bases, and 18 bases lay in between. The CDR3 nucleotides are TGTGCCAGCAGTTACTCCACAGGGTACTCCCCGGTCGAGCAGTACTTC. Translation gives CASSYSTGYSPVEQYF.

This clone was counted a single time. This chain's CDR3 is CATWTGGEQYF. Written as DNA, the CDR3 is TGTGCCACTTGGACGGGAGGGGAGCAGTACTTC. The J gene is TRBJ2-7, the V gene TRBV6-5; TRBD2 matches 8 bases. Germline V gene sequence: CDR1 MNHEY, CDR2 SVGAGI. V lost 10 bases, J lost 7 bases, and 6 bases stayed unmatched. The CDR3 length is 11 residues.

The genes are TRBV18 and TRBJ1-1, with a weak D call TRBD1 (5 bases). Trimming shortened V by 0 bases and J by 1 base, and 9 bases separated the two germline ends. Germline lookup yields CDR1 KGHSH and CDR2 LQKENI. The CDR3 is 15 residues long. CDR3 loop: CASSPPARANTEAFF. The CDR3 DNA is TGTGCCAGCTCACCACCTGCCAGGGCGAACACTGAAGCTTTCTTT. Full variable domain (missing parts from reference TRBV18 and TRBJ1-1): NAGVMQNPRHLVRRRGQEARLRCSPMKGHSHVYWYRQLPEEGLKFMVYLQKENIIDESGMPKERFSAEFPKEGPSILRIQQVVRGDSAAYFCASSPPARANTEAFFGQGTRLTVV.

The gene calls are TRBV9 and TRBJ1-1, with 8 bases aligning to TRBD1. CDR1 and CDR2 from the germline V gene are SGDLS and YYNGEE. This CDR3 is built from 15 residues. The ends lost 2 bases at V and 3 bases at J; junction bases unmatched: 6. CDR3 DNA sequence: TGTGCCAGCAGCGTCAGACAGGGGTATTACACTGAAGCTTTCTTT. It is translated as CASSVRQGYYTEAFF.

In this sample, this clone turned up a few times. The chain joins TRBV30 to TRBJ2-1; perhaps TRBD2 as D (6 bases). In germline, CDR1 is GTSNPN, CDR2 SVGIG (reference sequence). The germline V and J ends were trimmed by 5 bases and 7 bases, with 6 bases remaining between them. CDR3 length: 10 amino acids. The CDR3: CAWGRNEQFF. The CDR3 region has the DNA TGTGCCTGGGGGAGGAATGAGCAGTTCTTC.

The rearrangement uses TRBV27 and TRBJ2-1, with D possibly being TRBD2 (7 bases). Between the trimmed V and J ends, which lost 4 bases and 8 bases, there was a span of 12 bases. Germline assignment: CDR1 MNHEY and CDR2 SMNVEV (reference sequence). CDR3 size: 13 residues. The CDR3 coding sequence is TGTGCCAGCAGTTCACCGGGGGGCTATGAGCAGTTCTTC. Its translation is CASSSPGGYEQFF.

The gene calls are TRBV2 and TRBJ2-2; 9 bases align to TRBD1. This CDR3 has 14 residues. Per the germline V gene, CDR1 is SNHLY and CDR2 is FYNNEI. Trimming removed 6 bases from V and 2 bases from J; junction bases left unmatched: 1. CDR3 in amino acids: CASRQGANTGELFF. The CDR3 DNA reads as TGTGCCAGCAGACAGGGGGCAAACACCGGGGAGCTGTTTTTT. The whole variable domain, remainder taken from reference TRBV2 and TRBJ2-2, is EPEVTQTPSHQVTQMGQEVILRCVPISNHLYFYWYRQILGQKVEFLVSFYNNEISEKSEIFDDQFSVERPDGSNFTLKIRSTKLEDSAMYFCASRQGANTGELFFGEGSRLTVL.

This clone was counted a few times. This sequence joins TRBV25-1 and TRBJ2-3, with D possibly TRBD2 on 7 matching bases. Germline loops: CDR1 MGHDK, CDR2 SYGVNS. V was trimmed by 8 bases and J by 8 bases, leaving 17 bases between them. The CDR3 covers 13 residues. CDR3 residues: CASERGGAGTQYF. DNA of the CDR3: TGTGCCAGCGAAAGGGGGGGGGCGGGTACGCAGTATTTT.

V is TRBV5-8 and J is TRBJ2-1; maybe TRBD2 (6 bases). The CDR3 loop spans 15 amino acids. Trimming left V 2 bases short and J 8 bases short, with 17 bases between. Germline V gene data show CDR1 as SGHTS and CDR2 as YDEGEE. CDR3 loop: CASSFRERPQDEQFF. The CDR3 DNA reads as TGTGCCAGCAGCTTTCGGGAGCGGCCCCAGGATGAGCAGTTCTTC.

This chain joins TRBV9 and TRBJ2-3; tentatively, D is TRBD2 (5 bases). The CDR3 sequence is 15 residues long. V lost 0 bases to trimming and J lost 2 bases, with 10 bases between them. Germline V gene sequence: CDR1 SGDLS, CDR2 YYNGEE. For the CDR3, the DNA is TGTGCCAGCAGCGTAGCGTGGACTGACACAGATACGCAGTATTTT. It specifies CASSVAWTDTDTQYF.

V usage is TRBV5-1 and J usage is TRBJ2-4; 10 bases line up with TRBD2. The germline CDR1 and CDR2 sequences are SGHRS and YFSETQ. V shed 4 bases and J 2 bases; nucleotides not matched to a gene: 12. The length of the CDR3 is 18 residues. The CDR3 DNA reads TGCGCCAGCAGCCGGGTGGCTAGCGGGGGTCAAACCAAAAACATTCAGTACTTC. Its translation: CASSRVASGGQTKNIQYF.

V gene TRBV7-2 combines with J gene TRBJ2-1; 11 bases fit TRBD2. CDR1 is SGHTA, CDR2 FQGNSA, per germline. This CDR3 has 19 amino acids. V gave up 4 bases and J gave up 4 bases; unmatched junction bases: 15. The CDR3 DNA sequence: TGTGCCAGCAGCTCCTCCCTCTCGACTAGCGGGGCTTCATACAATGAGCAGTTCTTC. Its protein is CASSSSLSTSGASYNEQFF.

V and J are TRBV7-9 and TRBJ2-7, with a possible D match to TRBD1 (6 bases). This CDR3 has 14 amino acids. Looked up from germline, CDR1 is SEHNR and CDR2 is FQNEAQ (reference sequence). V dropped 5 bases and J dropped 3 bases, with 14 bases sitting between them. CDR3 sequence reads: CASSPGQSDYEQYF. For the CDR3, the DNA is TGTGCCAGCAGCCCCGGACAGTCCGACTACGAGCAGTACTTC.

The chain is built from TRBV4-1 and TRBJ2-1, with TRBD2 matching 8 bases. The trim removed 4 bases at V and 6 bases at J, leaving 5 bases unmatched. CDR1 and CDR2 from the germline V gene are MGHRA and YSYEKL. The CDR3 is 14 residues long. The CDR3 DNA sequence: TGCGCCAGCAGCCTATCGGGGGGGCCCAATGAGCAGTTCTTC. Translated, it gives CASSLSGGPNEQFF.